Included here is one T cell receptor (beta chain) sequence, with context. The entry originates in a study of blood T cell repertoires in COVID-19. For the study at large: Material from acute and convalescent COVID-19 was sourced from the United States, Italy and Spain. The analysed material was cDNA or gDNA that came from T cells, B-cell-depleted T cells, or PBMCs.

Authors' processing steps: Using reference gene primer amplification, nucleated cell counts were estimated. This table comes from immunoSEQ multiplex PCR, and its TCRdb copy is limited to in-frame clones, with some not included. V, J and clone size are taken as reported in that table, and D and trimming were inferred from the DNA itself. The table includes about 240,000 clones, approximately 90% detected once. There are 12 residues in the CDR3. Germline assignment: CDR1 SQVTM and CDR2 ANQGSEA. V was pared by 6 bases and J by 5 bases, with 3 bases of the junction left unmatched. This sequence joins TRBV29-1 and TRBJ1-4; 7 nucleotides align to TRBD1. Sequencing input: peripheral blood. The sequence was collected from a man in his 60s who had recovered from COVID-19. The chain's CDR3 is CSVTGANEKLFF. CDR3 DNA sequence: TGCAGCGTCACAGGGGCCAATGAAAAACTGTTTTTT.